This entry lists 22 T cell receptor beta chains sequenced from one sample in a study of T cells expressing NK-cell markers. One entry per CDR3 protein, without DNA, is what TCRdb gives after re-calling the 5' RACE reads. Here the sample table reports 200,000 to 300,000 distinct CDR3 sequences. The sample was blood T cells: a sorted CD56 or NKG2C T cell subset, CD4+ or CD8+ T cells, or bulk PBMC T cells (not recorded which). The receptor source for this set is a man aged 18 to 29 in good health.

The rearrangement uses TRBV15 and TRBJ2-3; the TCRdb call, TRBD2, lacks DNA for checking. Germline V lookup: CDR1 LNHNV, CDR2 YYDKDF (reference sequence). CDR3 length: 17 amino acids. The CDR3 is CATSRGIGRSSTDTQYF.

The chain links TRBV15 to TRBJ2-5. Per the germline V gene, CDR1 is LNHNV and CDR2 is YYDKDF (reference sequence). CDR3 length: 13 residues. This CDR3 is CATNRAYQETQYF. The full variable domain, completed using reference TRBV15 and TRBJ2-5, is DAMVIQNPRYQVTQFGKPVTLSCSQTLNHNVMYWYQQKSSQAPKLLFHYYDKDFNNEADTPDNFQSRRPNTSFCFLDIRSPGLGDTAMYLCATNRAYQETQYFGPGTRLLVL.

This chain joins TRBV4-3 and TRBJ2-5; TCRdb designates TRBD2, a call that cannot be tested without DNA. Germline assignment: CDR1 LGHNA and CDR2 YSLEER. There are 14 residues in the CDR3. The chain's CDR3 is CASSRRASGGSQYF.

The rearrangement joins TRBV11-2 to TRBJ2-3; TCRdb picks TRBD2, but there is no DNA to check that call. This CDR3 is built from 13 residues. Germline V gene data show CDR1 as SGHAT and CDR2 as FQNNGV. The CDR3 spells CASSYSGKDTQYF.

CDR3 loop: CASSRTGVNPEAFF. This chain joins TRBV9 and TRBJ1-1; TCRdb's D call of TRBD1 is untestable without DNA. The CDR3 is made up of 14 amino acids. Germline V lookup: CDR1 SGDLS, CDR2 YYNGEE.

V gene TRBV12-3 or TRBV12-4 combines with J gene TRBJ2-5; no DNA is available, so the TRBD1 call from TCRdb remains unchecked. The CDR3 has 13 amino acids. The CDR3 loop reads CASSLGDPRPQYF.

The J gene is TRBJ2-4, the V gene TRBV5-5. The germline CDR1 and CDR2 sequences are SGHKS and YYEKEE (reference sequence). This CDR3 region has 13 residues. CDR3 loop: CASSLGSENIQYF.

The V and J genes are TRBV12-3 or TRBV12-4 and TRBJ2-3; TCRdb returns TRBD1, unconfirmable since there is no DNA. This CDR3 contains 11 residues. CDR3 residues: CASSPGNTQYF.

J is TRBJ1-6 and V is TRBV27; TCRdb's D call of TRBD1 is untestable without DNA. Germline assignment: CDR1 MNHEY and CDR2 SMNVEV (reference sequence). CDR3 length: 14 amino acids. The CDR3 loop reads CASRRGQNNSPLHF.

The chain carries TRBV3-1 and TRBJ2-3; as DNA is missing, the TRBD2 call by TCRdb cannot be tested. Germline CDR1 LGHDT, CDR2 YNNKEL (reference sequence). There are 15 residues in the CDR3. The CDR3 region is CASSPSGLAGHTQYF.

The genes are TRBV4-2 and TRBJ2-1; absent DNA, TCRdb's TRBD2 call cannot be checked. The length of the CDR3 is 16 residues. Germline CDR1 is LGHNA and CDR2 is YNFKEQ. CDR3 region: CASSHDSSGGFNEQFF.

The CDR3 here is CSASDGNPYEQYF. The J gene is TRBJ2-7, the V gene TRBV20-1. The length of the CDR3 is 13 residues. Germline loops: CDR1 DFQATT, CDR2 SNEGSKA (reference sequence).

The rearrangement joins TRBV19 to TRBJ2-5; TCRdb's D call of TRBD1 is untestable without DNA. CDR3 size: 14 residues. Germline CDR1 is LNHDA and CDR2 is SQIVND (reference sequence). The CDR3 loop reads CASRPTGGGETQYF. Filled out from reference TRBV19 and TRBJ2-5, the complete variable domain reads DGGITQSPKYLFRKEGQNVTLSCEQNLNHDAMYWYRQDPGQGLRLIYYSQIVNDFQKGDIAEGYSVSREKKESFPLTVTSAQKNPTAFYLCASRPTGGGETQYFGPGTRLLVL.

The rearrangement links TRBV6-2 or TRBV6-3 to TRBJ2-2; TCRdb gives TRBD1 as the D gene, but with no DNA this cannot be confirmed. This CDR3 is built from 16 residues. Germline CDR1 is MNHEY and CDR2 is SVGEGT. CDR3 protein: CASSSTGTGGNWELFF.

The chain has TRBV5-6 and TRBJ1-2; the D gene TCRdb calls, TRBD1, cannot be checked with no DNA. CDR3 length: 16 residues. CDR1 is SGHDT, CDR2 YYEEEE, per germline. CDR3: CASSFRVLVLYYGYTF.

The J gene is TRBJ1-6, the V gene TRBV25-1; TCRdb names TRBD1, which stays unverified in the absence of DNA. Germline-derived CDR1 and CDR2 are MGHDK and SYGVNS. The CDR3 extends over 18 amino acids. CDR3 amino acids: CASSEAGTGGLRGSPLHF.

The rearrangement uses TRBV27 and TRBJ2-7. Germline lookup yields CDR1 MNHEY and CDR2 SMNVEV (reference sequence). This CDR3 is built from 14 residues. The CDR3 sequence: CASSFSAGVYEQYF.

The chain joins TRBV12-3 or TRBV12-4 to TRBJ2-1; TCRdb names TRBD2, which stays unverified in the absence of DNA. CDR3 length: 15 amino acids. CDR3 protein: CASSWTSGQINEQFF.

The V and J genes are TRBV3-1 and TRBJ2-2; without DNA, the TCRdb call of TRBD2 cannot be checked. Germline V CDR1 and CDR2: LGHDT, YNNKEL (reference sequence). The length of the CDR3 is 16 residues. The CDR3 region is CASSITSGRASGELFF.

The rearrangement links TRBV4-3 to TRBJ2-7. In germline, CDR1 is LGHNA, CDR2 YSLEER. CDR3 length equals 13 residues. The chain's CDR3 is CASSQVLAVEQYF.

The chain recombines TRBV7-2 with TRBJ2-3; no DNA is available, so the TRBD1 call from TCRdb remains unchecked. The CDR3 length is 16 residues. CDR1 SGHTA and CDR2 FQGNSA come from the germline V gene. The CDR3 sequence is CASSLRTGSGTDTQYF.

The rearrangement links TRBV6-1 to TRBJ2-3; the D call of TRBD2 rests on TCRdb alone, since no DNA is present to check it. Germline CDR1 MNHNS, CDR2 SASEGT. The CDR3 covers 15 residues. The CDR3 spells CASSPRVSGLDTQYF.